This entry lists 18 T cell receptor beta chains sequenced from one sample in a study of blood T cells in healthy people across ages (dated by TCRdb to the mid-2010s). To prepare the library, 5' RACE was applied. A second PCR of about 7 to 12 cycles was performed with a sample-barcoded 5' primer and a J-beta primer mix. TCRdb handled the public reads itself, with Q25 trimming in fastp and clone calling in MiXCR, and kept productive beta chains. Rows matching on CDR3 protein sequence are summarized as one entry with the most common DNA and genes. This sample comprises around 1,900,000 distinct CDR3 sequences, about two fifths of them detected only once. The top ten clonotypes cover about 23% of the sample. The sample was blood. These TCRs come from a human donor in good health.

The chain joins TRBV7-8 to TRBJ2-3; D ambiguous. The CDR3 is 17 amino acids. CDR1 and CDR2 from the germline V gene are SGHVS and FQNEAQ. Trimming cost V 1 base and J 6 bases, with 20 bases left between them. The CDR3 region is CASSLDPTPSHMDTQYF. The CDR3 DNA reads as TGTGCCAGCAGCTTAGACCCGACCCCCAGTCATATGGATACGCAGTATTTT.

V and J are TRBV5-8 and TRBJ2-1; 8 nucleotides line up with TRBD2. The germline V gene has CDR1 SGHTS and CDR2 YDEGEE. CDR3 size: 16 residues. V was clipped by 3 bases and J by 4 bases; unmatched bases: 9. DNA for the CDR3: TGTGCCAGCAGCTCGGCTGGCGGGGGGACATACAATGAGCAGTTCTTC. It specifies CASSSAGGGTYNEQFF.

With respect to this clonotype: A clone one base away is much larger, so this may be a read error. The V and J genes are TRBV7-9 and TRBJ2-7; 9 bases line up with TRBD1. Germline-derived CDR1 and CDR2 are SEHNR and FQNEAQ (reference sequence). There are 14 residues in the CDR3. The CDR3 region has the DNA TGTACCAGCAGCTTAGGGGACAGGGTCTACGAGCAGTACTTC. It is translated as CTSSLGDRVYEQYF.

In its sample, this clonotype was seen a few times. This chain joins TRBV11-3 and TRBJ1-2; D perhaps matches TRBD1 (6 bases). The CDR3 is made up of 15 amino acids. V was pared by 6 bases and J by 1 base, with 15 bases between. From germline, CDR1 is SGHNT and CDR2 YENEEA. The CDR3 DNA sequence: TGTGCCAGCAGTCCCCCGGGGGCATTTAACTATGGCTACACCTTC. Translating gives CASSPPGAFNYGYTF.

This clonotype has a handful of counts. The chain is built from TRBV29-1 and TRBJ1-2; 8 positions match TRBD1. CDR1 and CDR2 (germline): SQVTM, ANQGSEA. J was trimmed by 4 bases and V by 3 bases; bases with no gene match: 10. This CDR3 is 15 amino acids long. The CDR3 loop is CSVDLGQGRIYGYTF. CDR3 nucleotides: TGCAGCGTTGACCTCGGACAGGGAAGGATCTATGGCTACACCTTC.

CDR3 loop: CASSQGTPGRLGPNSPLHF. The CDR3 DNA reads TGCGCCAGCAGCCAAGGTACTCCGGGACGGCTGGGCCCCAATTCACCCCTCCACTTT. The chain uses TRBV4-1 and TRBJ1-6; a weak D match, TRBD1 (5 bases). Trimming shortened V by 1 base and J by 7 bases, and 23 bases separated the two germline ends. The CDR3 length is 19 residues. CDR1 and CDR2 (germline): MGHRA, YSYEKL.

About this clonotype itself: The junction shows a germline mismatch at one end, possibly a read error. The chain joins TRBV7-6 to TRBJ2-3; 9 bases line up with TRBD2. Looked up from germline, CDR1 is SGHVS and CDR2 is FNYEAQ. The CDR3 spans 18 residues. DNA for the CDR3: TGTGCCAGCAACTTAGTCCCTAATCTAGCGGGGAGCACAGATACGCAGTATTTT. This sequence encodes CASNLVPNLAGSTDTQYF.

This CDR3 reads CASSSQGATHEQYF. DNA for the CDR3: TGTGCCAGCAGCTCACAGGGGGCCACCCACGAGCAGTACTTC. V gene TRBV7-2 combines with J gene TRBJ2-7; 9 bases agree with TRBD1. Trimming at V came to 4 bases and at J to 5 bases, leaving 6 bases not matched to a gene. The CDR3 consists of 14 residues. Germline-derived CDR1 and CDR2 are SGHTA and FQGNSA.

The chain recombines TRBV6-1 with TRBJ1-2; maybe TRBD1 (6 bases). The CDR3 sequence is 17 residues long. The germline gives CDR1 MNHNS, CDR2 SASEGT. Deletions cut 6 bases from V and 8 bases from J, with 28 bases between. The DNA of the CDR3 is TGTGCCAGCAGCCTAACCATACTGGACAGCAATTTTAGCGGCTACACCTTC. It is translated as CASSLTILDSNFSGYTF.

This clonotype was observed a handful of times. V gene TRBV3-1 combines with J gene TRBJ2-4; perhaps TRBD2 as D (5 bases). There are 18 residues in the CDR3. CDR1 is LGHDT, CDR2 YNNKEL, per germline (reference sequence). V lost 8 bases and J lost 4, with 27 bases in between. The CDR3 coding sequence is TGTGCCAGCTCCCCACGAGACGTACGAGCGGCACGAAAAAACATTCAGTACTTC. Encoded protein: CASSPRDVRAARKNIQYF.

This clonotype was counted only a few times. DNA of the CDR3: TGTGCCACCAGTGATAGACCAGGACGGGACAGCGGATCAAGCTATGGCTACACCTTC. Translating it yields CATSDRPGRDSGSSYGYTF. The chain is built from TRBV24-1 and TRBJ1-2; 7 nucleotides line up with TRBD1. This CDR3 has 19 residues. Germline CDR1 reads KGHDR; CDR2 reads SFDVKD. J lost 4 bases, V lost 3 bases, and 19 bases had no gene match.

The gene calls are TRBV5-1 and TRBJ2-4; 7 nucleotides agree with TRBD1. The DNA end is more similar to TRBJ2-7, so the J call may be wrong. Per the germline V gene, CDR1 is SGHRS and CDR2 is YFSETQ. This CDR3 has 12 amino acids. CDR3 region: CASSKGQYEQYF. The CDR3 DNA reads TGCGCCAGCAGCAAGGGACAGTACGAGCAGTACTTC.

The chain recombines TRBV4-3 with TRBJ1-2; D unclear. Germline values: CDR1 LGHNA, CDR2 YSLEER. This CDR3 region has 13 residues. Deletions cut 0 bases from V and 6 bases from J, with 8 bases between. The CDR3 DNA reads TGCGCCAGCAGCCAAGATCTGGCAAATGGCTACACCTTC. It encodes CASSQDLANGYTF.

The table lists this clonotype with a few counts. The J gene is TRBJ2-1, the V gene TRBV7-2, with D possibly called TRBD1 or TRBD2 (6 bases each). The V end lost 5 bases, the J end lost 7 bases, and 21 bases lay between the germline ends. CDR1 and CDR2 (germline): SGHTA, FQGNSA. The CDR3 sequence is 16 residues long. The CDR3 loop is CASSTRRGAVINEQFF. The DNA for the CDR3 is TGTGCCAGCAGCACCAGAAGGGGGGCGGTGATTAATGAGCAGTTCTTC.

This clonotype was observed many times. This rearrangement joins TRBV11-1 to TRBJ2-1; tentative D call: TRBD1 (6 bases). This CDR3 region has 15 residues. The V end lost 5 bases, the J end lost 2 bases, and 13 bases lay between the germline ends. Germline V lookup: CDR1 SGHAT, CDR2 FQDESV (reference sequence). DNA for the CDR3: TGTGCCAGCAGCCAACAGGGTAGACCCTACAATGAGCAGTTCTTC. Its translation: CASSQQGRPYNEQFF.

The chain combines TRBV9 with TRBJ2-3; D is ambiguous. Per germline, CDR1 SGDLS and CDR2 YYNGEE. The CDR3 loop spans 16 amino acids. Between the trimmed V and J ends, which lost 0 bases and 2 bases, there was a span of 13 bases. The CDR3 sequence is CASSVASFSATDTQYF. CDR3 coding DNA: TGTGCCAGCAGCGTAGCGTCTTTCTCCGCCACAGATACGCAGTATTTT. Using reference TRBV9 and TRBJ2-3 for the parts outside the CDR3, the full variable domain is DSGVTQTPKHLITATGQRVTLRCSPRSGDLSVYWYQQSLDQGLQFLIQYYNGEERAKGNILERFSAQQFPDLHSELNLSSLELGDSALYFCASSVASFSATDTQYFGPGTRLTVL.

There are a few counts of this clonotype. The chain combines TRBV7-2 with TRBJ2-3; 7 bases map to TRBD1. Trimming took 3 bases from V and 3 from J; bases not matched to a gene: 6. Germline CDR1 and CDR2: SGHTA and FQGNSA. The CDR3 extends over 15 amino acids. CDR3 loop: CASSFTPDRTDTQYF. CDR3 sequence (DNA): TGTGCCAGCAGCTTCACCCCGGACAGGACAGATACGCAGTATTTT.

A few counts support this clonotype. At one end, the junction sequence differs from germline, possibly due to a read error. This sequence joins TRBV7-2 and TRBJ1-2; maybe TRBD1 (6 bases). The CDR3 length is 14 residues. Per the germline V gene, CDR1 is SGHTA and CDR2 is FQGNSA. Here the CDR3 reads CAGSGTGHPYGYTF. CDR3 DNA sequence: TGTGCCGGCAGCGGAACGGGACACCCCTATGGCTACACCTTC. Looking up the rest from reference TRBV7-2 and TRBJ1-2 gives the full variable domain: GAGVSQSPSNKVTEKGKDVELRCDPISGHTALYWYRQSLGQGLEFLIYFQGNSAPDKSGLPSDRFSAERTGGSVSTLTIQRTQQEDSAVYLCAGSGTGHPYGYTFGSGTRLTVV.